The 29 T cell receptor beta chains reported below all come from one sample, sequenced in a study of a mutant IDH1 vaccine in newly diagnosed glioma. Sequencing used immunoSEQ multiplex PCR; TCRdb keeps in-frame clones, though not all of them. Of about 88,000 clones listed, almost 85% were seen once; the top ten hold about 5.1%. Time point given: baseline, week 1 (first vaccination visit). Treatment indicated: pre-vaccination baseline after standard-of-care therapy. The sample here was PBMCs, taken from a glioma patient treated with radiotherapy, temozolomide or both. The receptors shown here come from a man aged 35 to 55 with glioma. Some clones in this sample may be carry-over from other donors' samples.

The rearrangement joins TRBV19 to TRBJ1-1, with D perhaps TRBD1 (6 bases). Germline lookup yields CDR1 LNHDA and CDR2 SQIVND (reference sequence). V shed 7 bases and J shed 1 base, with 16 bases lying between them. This CDR3 is built from 15 residues. The CDR3 reads CASKPHDRRNTEAFF. Written as DNA, the CDR3 is TGTGCCAGTAAACCCCATGACAGGAGGAACACTGAAGCTTTCTTT.

This clone was seen just once. The chain employs TRBV5-6 and TRBJ2-7; the match to TRBD1 covers 7 bases. Germline V gene sequence: CDR1 SGHDT, CDR2 YYEEEE. The V and J ends lost 5 bases and 7 bases, in that order; junction bases with no gene match: 9. CDR3 length: 13 residues. The CDR3 loop reads CASSKKGAREQYF. The CDR3 DNA sequence: TGTGCCAGCAGTAAGAAGGGGGCCCGGGAGCAGTACTTC.

Only a few counts were recorded for this clone. This chain links TRBV6-5 with TRBJ1-6, with no clear D. V lost 0 bases to trimming and J lost 9 bases, with 15 bases between them. The germline CDR1 and CDR2 sequences are MNHEY and SVGAGI. The CDR3 sequence is 16 residues long. This CDR3 reads CASSYSSILRGSPLHF. The CDR3 coding sequence is TGTGCCAGCAGTTACTCGTCTATCCTCCGGGGTTCACCCCTCCACTTT.

The chain couples TRBV5-1 to TRBJ2-1, with TRBD1 as a possible D gene (6 bases). V was pared by 1 base and J by 7 bases, with 15 bases between. CDR1 is SGHRS, CDR2 YFSETQ, per germline. CDR3 length equals 15 residues. The CDR3 coding sequence is TGCGCCAGCAGCTTGATAGGGCAGGGGTCGAATGAGCAGTTCTTC. Its translation is CASSLIGQGSNEQFF.

The J gene is TRBJ1-2, the V gene TRBV2; TRBD1 is a possible D gene (5 bases). The V end was cut by 0 bases, the J end by 7 bases, with 9 bases between. The germline gives CDR1 SNHLY, CDR2 FYNNEI. The CDR3 is 13 residues long. The DNA of the CDR3 is TGTGCCAGCAGTGAAGCAGGGGTGGGTGGCTACACCTTC. Its protein is CASSEAGVGGYTF. Based on the CDR3 plus reference TRBV2 and TRBJ1-2, the full variable domain is EPEVTQTPSHQVTQMGQEVILRCVPISNHLYFYWYRQILGQKVEFLVSFYNNEISEKSEIFDDQFSVERPDGSNFTLKIRSTKLEDSAMYFCASSEAGVGGYTFGSGTRLTVV.

V usage is TRBV28 and J usage is TRBJ2-2, with D possibly matching TRBD2 (6 bases). The V and J ends lost 2 bases and 5 bases respectively, with 12 bases between them. This CDR3 contains 15 residues. Germline CDR1 is MDHEN and CDR2 is SYDVKM. DNA of the CDR3: TGTGCCAGCAGTTTAGGTCGGGGGAATACCGGGGAGCTGTTTTTT. It encodes CASSLGRGNTGELFF.

The table lists this clone with a few counts. The CDR3 DNA follows: TGTGCCAGCAGGCAGGAGGGGCGGTCTGAAGCTTTCTTT. Its protein is CASRQEGRSEAFF. The V call is TRBV2, the J call TRBJ1-1; D is possibly TRBD1 (5 bases). The V gene's germline CDR1 is SNHLY and CDR2 FYNNEI. Trimming removed 6 bases from V and 6 bases from J, with 14 bases in between. The CDR3 contains 13 residues.

The chain recombines TRBV4-1 with TRBJ1-5; D may be TRBD1 (5 bases). Germline-derived CDR1 and CDR2 are MGHRA and YSYEKL. The length of the CDR3 is 19 residues. V was shortened by 5 bases and J by 0 bases, with 23 bases between the two germline ends. For the CDR3, the DNA is TGCGCCAGCAGCTCAAATTATTACCGGGACTCCAATAGCAATCAGCCCCAGCATTTT. Protein: CASSSNYYRDSNSNQPQHF.

This clone was picked up one time. The chain links TRBV5-1 to TRBJ1-3, with unresolved D. The germline V gene has CDR1 SGHRS and CDR2 YFSETQ. Trimming took off 3 bases at V and 2 bases at J, with 6 bases between the two ends. The CDR3 is 13 residues long. The CDR3 bases are TGCGCCAGCAGCTCCGACACTGGAAACACCATATATTTT. It encodes CASSSDTGNTIYF.

This chain's CDR3 is CASRTGGSGANVLTF. The DNA for the CDR3 is TGTGCCAGCAGGACAGGGGGCTCTGGGGCCAACGTCCTGACTTTC. The chain recombines TRBV6-1 with TRBJ2-6; the match to TRBD1 covers 9 bases. Germline values: CDR1 MNHNS, CDR2 SASEGT. With V trimmed by 6 bases and J by 0 bases, 0 bases remained unmatched. This CDR3 has 15 amino acids.

The count of this clone is one. The genes are TRBV5-6 and TRBJ1-5; 9 bases are shared with TRBD1. Trimming removed 2 bases from V and 6 bases from J; junction bases left unmatched: 3. CDR1 and CDR2 from the germline V gene are SGHDT and YYEEEE. The CDR3 has 14 residues. CDR3 protein: CASSLQGAPQPQHF. The DNA of the CDR3 is TGTGCCAGCAGCTTACAGGGGGCGCCTCAGCCCCAGCATTTT.

This sequence joins TRBV5-5 and TRBJ1-5, with 7 nucleotides matching TRBD1. V lost 0 bases, J lost 2 bases, and 5 bases stayed unmatched. The CDR3 length is 16 residues. Germline V gene lookup returns CDR1 SGHKS and CDR2 YYEKEE (reference sequence). The CDR3 sequence is CASSLGQGGGNQPQHF. In DNA, the CDR3 is TGTGCCAGCAGCTTGGGACAGGGTGGGGGCAATCAGCCCCAGCATTTT.

The chain combines TRBV6-6 with TRBJ2-7; possible D gene TRBD2, 5 bases. This CDR3 contains 15 residues. V was clipped by 0 bases and J by 2 bases, with 11 bases between them. The V gene's germline CDR1 is MNHNY and CDR2 SVGAGI (reference sequence). The CDR3 spells CASSYSARGTYEQYF. CDR3 coding DNA: TGTGCCAGCAGTTACTCGGCTCGGGGAACCTACGAGCAGTACTTC.

A few counts support this clone. The chain is built from TRBV7-8 and TRBJ1-2; tentative D call: TRBD1 (5 bases). V was trimmed by 8 bases and J by 4 bases, leaving 17 bases between them. Germline V gives CDR1 SGHVS, CDR2 FQNEAQ. This CDR3 region has 14 residues. The CDR3 DNA is TGTGCCAGCGGGGGTGGTGCGGGGTCCTATGGCTACACCTTC. Encoded protein: CASGGGAGSYGYTF.

The chain joins TRBV5-1 to TRBJ2-5; no firm D call. This CDR3 has 15 amino acids. Germline CDR1 and CDR2: SGHRS and YFSETQ. V was clipped by 0 bases and J by 1 base, with 10 bases between them. CDR3 in DNA: TGCGCCAGCAGCTTGGGGTCCGGACCCCAAGAGACCCAGTACTTC. This codes for CASSLGSGPQETQYF.

V and J are TRBV14 and TRBJ1-2, with 7 bases lining up with TRBD1. CDR1 is SGHDN and CDR2 is FVKESK in the germline V gene. This CDR3 spans 13 amino acids. Unmatched junction bases numbered 5, after V lost 3 bases and J lost 7 bases. The CDR3 nucleotides are TGTGCCAGCAGCCAGACAGGGCGAGGTGGCTACACCTTC. Its protein is CASSQTGRGGYTF.

V usage is TRBV6-5 and J usage is TRBJ1-2; 10 nucleotides agree with TRBD1. This CDR3 comprises 15 residues. Germline V lookup: CDR1 MNHEY, CDR2 SVGAGI. The V segment lost 5 bases and the J segment 4 bases; nucleotides outside the gene matches: 7. The CDR3 loop reads CASSQDRGIVYGYTF. CDR3 nucleotide sequence: TGTGCCAGCAGTCAGGACAGGGGGATAGTCTATGGCTACACCTTC.

This rearrangement joins TRBV30 to TRBJ1-5; D is uncertain. Looked up from germline, CDR1 is GTSNPN and CDR2 is SVGIG (reference sequence). This CDR3 region has 15 residues. The V end was cut by 0 bases, the J end by 3 bases, with 12 bases between. The CDR3 loop is CAWSVGSQTNQPQHF. In nucleotides, the CDR3 is TGTGCCTGGAGTGTAGGTAGTCAGACCAATCAGCCCCAGCATTTT.

The CDR3 here is CASSPRTGRTQYF. The CDR3 DNA is TGCGCCAGCAGCCCAAGGACAGGACGGACGCAGTATTTT. The genes are TRBV5-1 and TRBJ2-3; 7 bases agree with TRBD1. The CDR3 runs to 13 residues. The germline V gene has CDR1 SGHRS and CDR2 YFSETQ. V gave up 4 bases and J gave up 9 bases; unmatched junction bases: 8. Supplemented by reference TRBV5-1 and TRBJ2-3, the full variable domain reads KAGVTQTPRYLIKTRGQQVTLSCSPISGHRSVSWYQQTPGQGLQFLFEYFSETQRNKGNFPGRFSGRQFSNSRSEMNVSTLELGDSALYLCASSPRTGRTQYFGPGTRLTVL.

V is TRBV10-3 and J is TRBJ1-2, with 8 bases lining up with TRBD1. The CDR3 is 12 amino acids. J was trimmed by 8 bases and V by 5 bases; bases with no gene match: 4. CDR1 ENHRY and CDR2 SYGVKD come from the germline V gene. CDR3 DNA sequence: TGTGCCATCAGTCGACAGGGGCTGGGCTACACCTTC. Translation: CAISRQGLGYTF.

V usage is TRBV6-5 and J usage is TRBJ1-3; no clear D gene. The germline V and J ends were trimmed by 1 base and 3 bases, with 10 bases remaining between them. Germline CDR1 and CDR2: MNHEY and SVGAGI. The CDR3 contains 15 residues. CDR3 region: CASSYFYGFGNTIYF. DNA for the CDR3: TGTGCCAGCAGTTACTTTTACGGGTTTGGAAACACCATATATTTT.

The chain has TRBV2 and TRBJ1-6; D gene ambiguous. V lost 11 bases, J lost 6 bases, and 8 bases lay in between. Germline CDR1 SNHLY, CDR2 FYNNEI. The CDR3 extends over 11 amino acids. The CDR3 loop is CACDGNSPLHF. CDR3 nucleotides: TGTGCCTGCGACGGTAATTCACCCCTCCACTTT.

This clone was seen just once. This chain uses TRBV7-9 with TRBJ1-2; TRBD1 might be the D (5 bases). The V end was cut by 5 bases, the J end by 4 bases, with 14 bases between. There are 14 residues in the CDR3. Germline-derived CDR1 and CDR2 are SEHNR and FQNEAQ (reference sequence). This chain's CDR3 is CASSPQTAFYGYTF. Here the CDR3 DNA reads TGTGCCAGCAGCCCTCAGACAGCGTTCTATGGCTACACCTTC.

This chain uses TRBV5-4 with TRBJ1-1; D uncertain. CDR3 size: 13 residues. V was pared by 0 bases and J by 2 bases, with 5 bases between. Germline CDR1 reads SGHNT; CDR2 reads YYREEE (reference sequence). CDR3 coding DNA: TGTGCCAGCAGCTTGGCAGTCAACACTGAAGCTTTCTTT. This sequence encodes CASSLAVNTEAFF.

This chain links TRBV2 with TRBJ1-5, with D maybe TRBD1 (6 bases). This CDR3 is 15 amino acids long. Germline loops: CDR1 SNHLY, CDR2 FYNNEI. V lost 7 bases and J lost 2, with 15 bases in between. CDR3 bases: TGTGCCAGCAAGGGGGGGTCTCTTCGCAATCAGCCCCAGCATTTT. It translates to CASKGGSLRNQPQHF.

V and J are TRBV5-8 and TRBJ1-6, with unresolved D. Trimming removed 2 bases at V and 10 bases at J, with 10 bases between. CDR3 length: 13 residues. Germline CDR1 reads SGHTS; CDR2 reads YDEGEE. The CDR3 bases are TGTGCCAGCAGCTTCCTCTCATCCTCACCCCTCCACTTT. Amino acid sequence: CASSFLSSSPLHF.

This rearrangement joins TRBV4-1 to TRBJ1-5; D remains ambiguous. Per the germline V gene, CDR1 is MGHRA and CDR2 is YSYEKL. Trimming shortened V by 3 bases and J by 1 base, and 10 bases separated the two germline ends. The CDR3 is 15 amino acids. The DNA for the CDR3 is TGCGCCAGCAGCCATACAGCAGCCAGCAATCAGCCCCAGCATTTT. Translation: CASSHTAASNQPQHF.

V is TRBV18 and J is TRBJ1-1, with 8 bases lining up with TRBD1. J was trimmed by 0 bases and V by 7 bases; bases with no gene match: 4. The CDR3 runs to 14 residues. Looked up from germline, CDR1 is KGHSH and CDR2 is LQKENI. CDR3 DNA: TGTGCCAGCTTAAAGGACAGGGTGAACACTGAAGCTTTCTTT. It translates to CASLKDRVNTEAFF.

CDR3 DNA: TGTGCCAGCAGTTACAAGTATTTGAGCAATCAGCCCCAGCATTTT. It codes for CASSYKYLSNQPQHF. The chain has TRBV6-5 and TRBJ1-5, with unresolved D. In germline, CDR1 is MNHEY, CDR2 SVGAGI. V was cut by 2 bases and J by 1 base, with 9 bases left in between. There are 15 residues in the CDR3.